This T cell receptor beta chain was identified during a study of CD8 T cells in ankylosing spondylitis. Whole-study results and caveats: It was reported that disease-linked clones were significantly enriched in matched ankylosing spondylitis synovial fluid. Blood of patients with ankylosing spondylitis appeared to be characterized by a TCR beta motif of eight highly homologous variants.

TCRdb ran MiXCR on the 5' RACE reads and lists one entry per CDR3 protein. The sample has some 840,000 distinct CDR3 sequences, approximately 12% seen once. This clonotype occurred a few times. Its target is not known. The germline V gene has CDR1 KGHDR and CDR2 SFDVKD. Trimming removed 3 bases at V and 2 bases at J, with 9 bases between. This CDR3 is 14 amino acids long. This TCR was recovered from a male donor with ankylosing spondylitis. The sample consisted of blood, either unsorted or a sorted T cell fraction (not recorded which). The chain uses TRBV24-1 and TRBJ2-5; D remains unclear. CDR3 sequence: CATSDPSEQETQYF. The CDR3 DNA reads as TGTGCCACCAGTGATCCATCGGAGCAAGAGACCCAGTACTTC.